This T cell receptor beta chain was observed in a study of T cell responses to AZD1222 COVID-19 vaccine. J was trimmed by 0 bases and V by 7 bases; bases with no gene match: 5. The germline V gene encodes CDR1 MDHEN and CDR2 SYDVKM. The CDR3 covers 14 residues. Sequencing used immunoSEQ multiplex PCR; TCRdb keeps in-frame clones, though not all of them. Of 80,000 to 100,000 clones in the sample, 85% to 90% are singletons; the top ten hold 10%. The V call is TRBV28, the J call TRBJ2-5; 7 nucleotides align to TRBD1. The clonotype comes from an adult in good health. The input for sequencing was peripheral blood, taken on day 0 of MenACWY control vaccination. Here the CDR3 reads CASKTGTYQETQYF. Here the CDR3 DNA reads TGTGCCAGCAAGACAGGGACGTACCAAGAGACCCAGTACTTC.